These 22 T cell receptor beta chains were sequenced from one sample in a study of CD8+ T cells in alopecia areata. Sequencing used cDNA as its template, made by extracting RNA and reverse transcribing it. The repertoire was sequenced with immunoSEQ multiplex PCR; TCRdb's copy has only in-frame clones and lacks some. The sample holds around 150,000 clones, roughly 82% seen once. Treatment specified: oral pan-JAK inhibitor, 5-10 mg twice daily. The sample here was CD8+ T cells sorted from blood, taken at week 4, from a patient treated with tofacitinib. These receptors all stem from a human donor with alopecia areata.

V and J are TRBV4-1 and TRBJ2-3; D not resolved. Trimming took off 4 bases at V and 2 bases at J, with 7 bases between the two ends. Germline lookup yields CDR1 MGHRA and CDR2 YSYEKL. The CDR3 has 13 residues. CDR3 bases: TGCGCCAGCAGCCCGGACCTCACAGATACGCAGTATTTT. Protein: CASSPDLTDTQYF.

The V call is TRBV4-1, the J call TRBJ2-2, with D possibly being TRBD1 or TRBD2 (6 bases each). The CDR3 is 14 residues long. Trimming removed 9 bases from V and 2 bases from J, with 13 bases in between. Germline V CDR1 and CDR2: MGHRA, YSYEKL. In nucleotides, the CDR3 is TGCGCCAGTCGGGGGACATCCAACACCGGGGAGCTGTTTTTT. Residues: CASRGTSNTGELFF.

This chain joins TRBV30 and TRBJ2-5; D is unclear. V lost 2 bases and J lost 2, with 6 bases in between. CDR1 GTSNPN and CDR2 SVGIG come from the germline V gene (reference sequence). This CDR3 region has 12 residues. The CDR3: CAWSSQQETQYF. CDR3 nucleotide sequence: TGTGCCTGGAGTTCCCAACAAGAGACCCAGTACTTC.

The CDR3: CSVRTGGTYEQYF. The CDR3, as DNA: TGCAGCGTCCGGACAGGGGGAACCTACGAGCAGTACTTC. This chain links TRBV29-1 with TRBJ2-7, with TRBD1 identical over 10 bases. This CDR3 comprises 13 residues. V was pared by 6 bases and J by 2 bases, with 4 bases of the junction left unmatched. Germline V gene sequence: CDR1 SQVTM, CDR2 ANQGSEA.

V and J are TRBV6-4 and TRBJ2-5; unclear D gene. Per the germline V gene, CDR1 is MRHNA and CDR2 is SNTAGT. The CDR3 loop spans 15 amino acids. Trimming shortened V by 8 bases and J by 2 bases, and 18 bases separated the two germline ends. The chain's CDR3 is CASLWWWGTQETQYF. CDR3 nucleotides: TGTGCCAGCCTGTGGTGGTGGGGAACTCAAGAGACCCAGTACTTC.

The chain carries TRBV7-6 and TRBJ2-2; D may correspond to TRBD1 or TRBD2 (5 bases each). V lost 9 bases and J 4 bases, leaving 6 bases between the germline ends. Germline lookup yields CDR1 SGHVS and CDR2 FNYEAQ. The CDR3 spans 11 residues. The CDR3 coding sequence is TGTGCCAGGAGGGGCACCGGGGAGCTGTTTTTT. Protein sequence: CARRGTGELFF.

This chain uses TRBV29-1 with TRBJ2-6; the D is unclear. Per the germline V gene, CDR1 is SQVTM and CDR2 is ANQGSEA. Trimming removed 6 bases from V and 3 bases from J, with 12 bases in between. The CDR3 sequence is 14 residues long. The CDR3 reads CSVLLLGGANVLTF. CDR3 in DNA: TGCAGCGTCCTCCTTCTCGGTGGGGCCAACGTCCTGACTTTC.

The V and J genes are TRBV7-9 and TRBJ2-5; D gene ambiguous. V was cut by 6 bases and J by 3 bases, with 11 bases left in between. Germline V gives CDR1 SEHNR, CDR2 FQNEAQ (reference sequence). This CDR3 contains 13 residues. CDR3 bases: TGTGCCAGCAGGCCTGCTGGGGAAGAGACCCAGTACTTC. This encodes CASRPAGEETQYF.

CDR3 sequence reads: CSARRGQGNTGELFF. CDR3 sequence (DNA): TGCAGCGCACGAAGGGGACAGGGTAACACCGGGGAGCTGTTTTTT. The V gene is TRBV29-1, the J gene TRBJ2-2, with 9 bases identical to TRBD1. V trimming: 7 bases; J trimming: 2 bases; junction bases outside the gene matches: 8. Per the germline V gene, CDR1 is SQVTM and CDR2 is ANQGSEA. The CDR3 sequence is 15 residues long.

The CDR3 sequence: CASSLTSTGMYTQYF. CDR3 DNA sequence: TGTGCCAGCAGCTTAACATCGACGGGAATGTATACGCAGTATTTT. V usage is TRBV11-2 and J usage is TRBJ2-3, with D possibly being TRBD2 (5 bases). CDR3 length: 15 residues. Trimming removed 2 bases from V and 7 bases from J, with 16 bases in between. Germline V CDR1 and CDR2: SGHAT, FQNNGV.

CDR3 in amino acids: CASSWDPSTDTQYF. CDR3 bases: TGTGCCAGCAGTTGGGATCCTAGCACAGATACGCAGTATTTT. This chain links TRBV5-4 with TRBJ2-3; D ambiguous. This CDR3 is 14 amino acids long. Germline CDR1 is SGHNT and CDR2 is YYREEE (reference sequence). Trimming took 5 bases from V and 0 from J, leaving 10 bases between them. The whole variable domain, filled in from reference TRBV5-4 and TRBJ2-3, reads ETGVTQSPTHLIKTRGQQVTLRCSSQSGHNTVSWYQQALGQGPQFIFQYYREEENGRGNFPPRFSGLQFPNYSSELNVNALELDDSALYLCASSWDPSTDTQYFGPGTRLTVL.

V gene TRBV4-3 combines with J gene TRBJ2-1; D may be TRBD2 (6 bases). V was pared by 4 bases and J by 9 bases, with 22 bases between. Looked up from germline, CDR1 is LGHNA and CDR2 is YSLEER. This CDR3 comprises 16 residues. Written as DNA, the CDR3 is TGCGCCAGCAGCCCATACGGGGGATTTGGGTTAAGTGAGCAGTTCTTC. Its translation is CASSPYGGFGLSEQFF.

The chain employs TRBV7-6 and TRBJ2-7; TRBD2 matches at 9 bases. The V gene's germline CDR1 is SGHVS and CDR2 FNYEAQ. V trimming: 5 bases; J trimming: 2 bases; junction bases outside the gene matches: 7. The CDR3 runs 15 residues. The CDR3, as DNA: TGTGCCAGCAGCCGTGAAGCGGGGGGAACCTACGAGCAGTACTTC. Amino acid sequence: CASSREAGGTYEQYF.

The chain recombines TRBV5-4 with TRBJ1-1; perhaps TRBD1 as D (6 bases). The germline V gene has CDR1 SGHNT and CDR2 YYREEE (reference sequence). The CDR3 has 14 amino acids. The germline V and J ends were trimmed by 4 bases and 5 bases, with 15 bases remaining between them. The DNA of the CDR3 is TGTGCCAGCAGCCCGAGGGGGATTTCAACTGAAGCTTTCTTT. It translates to CASSPRGISTEAFF. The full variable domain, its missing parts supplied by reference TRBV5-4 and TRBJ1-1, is ETGVTQSPTHLIKTRGQQVTLRCSSQSGHNTVSWYQQALGQGPQFIFQYYREEENGRGNFPPRFSGLQFPNYSSELNVNALELDDSALYLCASSPRGISTEAFFGQGTRLTVV.

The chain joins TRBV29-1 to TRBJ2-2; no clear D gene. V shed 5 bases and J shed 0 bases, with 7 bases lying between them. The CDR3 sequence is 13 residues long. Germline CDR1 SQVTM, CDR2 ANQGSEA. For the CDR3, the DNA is TGCAGCGTTTGGACGCCGAACACCGGGGAGCTGTTTTTT. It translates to CSVWTPNTGELFF.

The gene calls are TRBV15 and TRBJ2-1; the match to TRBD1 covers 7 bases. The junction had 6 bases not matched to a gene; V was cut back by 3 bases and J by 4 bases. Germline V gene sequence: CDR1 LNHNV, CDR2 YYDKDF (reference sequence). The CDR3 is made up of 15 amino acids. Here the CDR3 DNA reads TGTGCCACCAGCAGCCCGGGACAGCAATACAATGAGCAGTTCTTC. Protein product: CATSSPGQQYNEQFF.

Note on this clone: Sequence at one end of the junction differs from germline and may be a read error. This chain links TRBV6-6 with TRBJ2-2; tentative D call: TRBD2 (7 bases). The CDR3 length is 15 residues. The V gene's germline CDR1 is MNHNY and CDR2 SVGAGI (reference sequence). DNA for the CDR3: TGTGCCGGCAGTTACGGGGGGCCGGTCACCGGGGAGCTGTTTTTT. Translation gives CAGSYGGPVTGELFF.

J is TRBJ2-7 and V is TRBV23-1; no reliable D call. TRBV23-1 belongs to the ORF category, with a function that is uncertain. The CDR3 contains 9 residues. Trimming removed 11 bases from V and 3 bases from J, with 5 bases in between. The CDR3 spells CAGVYEQYF. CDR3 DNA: TGCGCCGGAGTCTACGAGCAGTACTTC.

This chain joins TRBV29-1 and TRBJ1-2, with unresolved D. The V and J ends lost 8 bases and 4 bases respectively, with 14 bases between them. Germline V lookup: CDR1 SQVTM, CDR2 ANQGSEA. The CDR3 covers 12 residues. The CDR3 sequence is CSIRSGTYGYTF. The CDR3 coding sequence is TGCAGCATTAGATCAGGCACCTATGGCTACACCTTC.

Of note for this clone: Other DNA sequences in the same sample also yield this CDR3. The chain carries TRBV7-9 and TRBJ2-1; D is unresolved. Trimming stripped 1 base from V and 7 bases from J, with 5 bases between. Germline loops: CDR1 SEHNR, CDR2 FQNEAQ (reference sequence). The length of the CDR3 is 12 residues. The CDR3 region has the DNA TGTGCCAGCAGCTTAGGTGTAAATGAGCAGTTCTTC. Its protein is CASSLGVNEQFF.

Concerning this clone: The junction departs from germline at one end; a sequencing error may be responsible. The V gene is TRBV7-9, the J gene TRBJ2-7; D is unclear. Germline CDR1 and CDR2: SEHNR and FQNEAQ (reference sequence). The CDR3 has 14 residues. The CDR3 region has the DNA TGCGCCAGCAGCCTTGGCTGGGGATCCTACGAGCAGTACTTC. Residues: CASSLGWGSYEQYF.

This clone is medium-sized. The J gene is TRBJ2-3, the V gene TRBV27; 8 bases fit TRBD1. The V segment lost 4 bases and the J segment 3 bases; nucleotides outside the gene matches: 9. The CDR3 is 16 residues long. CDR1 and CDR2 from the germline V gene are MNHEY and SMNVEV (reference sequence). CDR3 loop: CASSWTGYGRTDTQYF. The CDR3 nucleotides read TGTGCCAGCAGTTGGACAGGGTATGGTAGGACAGATACGCAGTATTTT.